This T cell receptor beta chain comes out of a study of siplizumab effects on memory and regulatory T cells. Details on this clone: The antigen is unknown.

This CDR3 is 13 amino acids long. The germline V gene has CDR1 SGHDT and CDR2 YYEEEE. V lost 1 base to trimming and J lost 4 bases, with 7 bases between them. General observations from the study: Sequences below about 10^-5 frequency were poorly captured, and few alloreactive clones mapped to unstimulated subsets.

Assaying covered some 10^5 TCR templates per sample. The assay was immunoSEQ multiplex PCR, and TCRdb's table has in-frame clones only and misses some. The table lists about 120,000 clones, about 94% of them singletons, with around 1.7% in the top ten. What was sequenced was non-Treg CD4+ T cells sorted from blood. The receptor was derived from a human donor in good health. The chain links TRBV5-6 to TRBJ2-3; a weak D match, TRBD1 (5 bases). Here the CDR3 DNA reads TGTGCCAGCAGCTTGCAGGGTCCAGATACGCAGTATTTT. Amino acids: CASSLQGPDTQYF.